This T cell receptor (beta chain) was identified in a study of T cell responses to AZD1222 COVID-19 vaccine. Sequencing used immunoSEQ multiplex PCR; TCRdb keeps in-frame clones, though not all of them. The profile shows approximately 180,000 clones, around 90% of them singletons. J was trimmed by 2 bases and V by 1 base; bases with no gene match: 7. This CDR3 spans 17 amino acids. Germline-derived CDR1 and CDR2 are KGHSH and LQKENI. This TCR derives from an adult who received the MenACWY meningococcal vaccine as a control. This chain joins TRBV18 and TRBJ2-3; 9 nucleotides line up with TRBD2. The specimen was peripheral blood, collected 28 days after the second dose of the MenACWY control vaccine. CDR3 amino acids: CASSPQPLAGITDTQYF. In nucleotides, the CDR3 is TGTGCCAGCTCACCACAGCCCCTAGCGGGGATCACAGATACGCAGTATTTT.